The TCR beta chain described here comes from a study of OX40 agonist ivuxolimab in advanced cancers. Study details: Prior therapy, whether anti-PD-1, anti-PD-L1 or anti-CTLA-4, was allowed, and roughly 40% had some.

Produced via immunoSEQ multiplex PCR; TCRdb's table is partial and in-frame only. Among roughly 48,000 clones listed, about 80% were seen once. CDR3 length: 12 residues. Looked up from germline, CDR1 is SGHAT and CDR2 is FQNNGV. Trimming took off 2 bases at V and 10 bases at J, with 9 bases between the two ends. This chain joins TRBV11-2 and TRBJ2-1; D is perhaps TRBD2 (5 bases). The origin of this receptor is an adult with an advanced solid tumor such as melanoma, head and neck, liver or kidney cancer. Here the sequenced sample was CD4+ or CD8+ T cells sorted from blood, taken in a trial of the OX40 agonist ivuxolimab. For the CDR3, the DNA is TGTGCCAGCAGCTTACCCACTAGAGAGCAGTTCTTC. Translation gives CASSLPTREQFF. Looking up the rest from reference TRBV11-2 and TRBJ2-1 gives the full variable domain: EAGVAQSPRYKIIEKRQSVAFWCNPISGHATLYWYQQILGQGPKLLIQFQNNGVVDDSQLPKDRFSAERLKGVDSTLKIQPAKLEDSAVYLCASSLPTREQFFGPGTRLTVL.